This is a list of T cell receptor beta chains from one sample in a study of Graves' ophthalmopathy and Graves' hyperthyroidism. A single record per CDR3 protein comes from TCRdb applying MiXCR to the multiplex PCR reads. The top ten clones hold 40% to 45% of a sample with hundreds of thousands of distinct CDR3 sequences, 35% to 50% of them seen once. Specimen: peripheral blood. The receptor source for this set is an adult man with Graves' ophthalmopathy. The CDR3 runs from the conserved cysteine through the conserved F or W. A D gene is named only where the DNA matches it firmly. Size is stated for part of the rows, as once, few or many counts, or as a class when the clone is expanded.

CDR3nt: TGTGCCAGTAGTATGGGGGGGACTCAGCCCCAGCATTTT
CDR3aa: CASSMGGTQPQHF
j_gene: TRBJ1-5
abundance: many
v_gene: TRBV19
d_gene: .

CDR3nt: TGTGCCAGCAGCTTAAATAGTAATGAAAAACTGTTTTTT
CDR3aa: CASSLNSNEKLFF
j_gene: TRBJ1-4
abundance: few
v_gene: TRBV7-3
d_gene: .

CDR3nt: TGTGCCAGCAGTCCCCGAACGACAGCCAACACCGGGGAGCTGTTTTTT
CDR3aa: CASSPRTTANTGELFF
j_gene: TRBJ2-2
abundance: few
v_gene: TRBV25-1
d_gene: .

CDR3nt: TGCGCCAGCAGCCAAGGGGGTCCGGCGGAGACCCAGTACTTC
CDR3aa: CASSQGGPAETQYF
j_gene: TRBJ2-5
abundance: few
v_gene: TRBV4-3
d_gene: .

CDR3nt: TGTGCCAGCAGCCAAGCACTGGACCAAGAGACCCAGTACTTC
CDR3aa: CASSQALDQETQYF
j_gene: TRBJ2-5
abundance: .
v_gene: TRBV7-9
d_gene: .

CDR3nt: TGTGCCAGCAGCTCGCGGGGACGGTGGGAGCAGTACTTC
CDR3aa: CASSSRGRWEQYF
j_gene: TRBJ2-7
abundance: .
v_gene: TRBV2
d_gene: .

CDR3nt: TGTGCCAGCAGGCCTCCAGGGTTTCCGAAGCAGTACTTC
CDR3aa: CASRPPGFPKQYF
j_gene: TRBJ2-7
abundance: .
v_gene: TRBV2
d_gene: .

CDR3nt: TGTGCCAGCAGTGTGAGACAGGGCACCAATCAGCCCCAGCATTTT
CDR3aa: CASSVRQGTNQPQHF
j_gene: TRBJ1-5
abundance: many
v_gene: TRBV2
d_gene: TRBD1

CDR3nt: TGCAGTGCTAGTATTCGACAGGGGGCAAACGAGCAGTACTTC
CDR3aa: CSASIRQGANEQYF
j_gene: TRBJ2-7
abundance: .
v_gene: TRBV20-1
d_gene: TRBD1

CDR3nt: TGTGCCAGCAGTTACGTGAGCGAAGAGACCCAGTACTTC
CDR3aa: CASSYVSEETQYF
j_gene: TRBJ2-5
abundance: .
v_gene: TRBV14
d_gene: .

CDR3nt: TGTGCCAGCAGTCCCGGTAGTGGACACCCCTCGGTCTACGAGCAGTACTTC
CDR3aa: CASSPGSGHPSVYEQYF
j_gene: TRBJ2-7
abundance: .
v_gene: TRBV25-1
d_gene: .

CDR3nt: TGTGCCAGTAGCCGGGAGGGGGCAGGTCAGCCCCAGCATTTT
CDR3aa: CASSREGAGQPQHF
j_gene: TRBJ1-5
abundance: many
v_gene: TRBV19
d_gene: TRBD1

CDR3nt: TGTGCCAGTAGTATTGACAGGACAGGGCCTTCACCCCTCCACTTT
CDR3aa: CASSIDRTGPSPLHF
j_gene: TRBJ1-6
abundance: few
v_gene: TRBV19
d_gene: TRBD1

CDR3nt: TGCAGTGCTAGAGAAGAGACAGGGAAAGCTTTCTTT
CDR3aa: CSAREETGKAFF
j_gene: TRBJ1-1
abundance: .
v_gene: TRBV20-1
d_gene: TRBD1

CDR3nt: TGTGCCAGCAGCTCCGGGACAGGGGTCTATGGCTACACCTTC
CDR3aa: CASSSGTGVYGYTF
j_gene: TRBJ1-2
abundance: .
v_gene: TRBV7-2
d_gene: TRBD1

CDR3nt: TGTGCCACCGCCCAATTCAGCGGACAGGACGAAGAGACCCAGTACTTC
CDR3aa: CATAQFSGQDEETQYF
j_gene: TRBJ2-5
abundance: .
v_gene: TRBV24-1
d_gene: TRBD1

CDR3nt: TGCAGTGCCCACCTGAGAGGTGATGAGCAGTTCTTC
CDR3aa: CSAHLRGDEQFF
j_gene: TRBJ2-1
abundance: .
v_gene: TRBV20-1
d_gene: .

CDR3nt: TGTGCCAGTAGTATCCAAGCTACAGGGGGGAGGCAGCCCCAGCATTTT
CDR3aa: CASSIQATGGRQPQHF
j_gene: TRBJ1-5
abundance: .
v_gene: TRBV19
d_gene: TRBD1

CDR3nt: TGTGCCAGCAGCCCCGCCTTAACGCGCTCTGGAAACACCATATATTTT
CDR3aa: CASSPALTRSGNTIYF
j_gene: TRBJ1-3
abundance: .
v_gene: TRBV6-5
d_gene: .

CDR3nt: TGTGCCAGCAGTTACTCGAGTGTGGGTGGCTACACCTTC
CDR3aa: CASSYSSVGGYTF
j_gene: TRBJ1-2
abundance: .
v_gene: TRBV6-5
d_gene: .

CDR3nt: TGTGCCAGCAGCCCAAAACTATTTTCCCACGAGCAGTACTTC
CDR3aa: CASSPKLFSHEQYF
j_gene: TRBJ2-7
abundance: few
v_gene: TRBV9
d_gene: .

CDR3nt: TGTGCCAGCGGCTTCAATCGGCCGCCAGATACGCAGTATTTT
CDR3aa: CASGFNRPPDTQYF
j_gene: TRBJ2-3
abundance: .
v_gene: TRBV5-1
d_gene: .

CDR3nt: TGTGCCAGCAGAAATCGTCGGACAGGCGATAATTCACCCCTCCACTTT
CDR3aa: CASRNRRTGDNSPLHF
j_gene: TRBJ1-6
abundance: .
v_gene: TRBV7-8
d_gene: TRBD1

CDR3nt: TGTGCCAGCAGTCCCAGACAGAGTTCCTACGAGCAGTACTTC
CDR3aa: CASSPRQSSYEQYF
j_gene: TRBJ2-7
abundance: many
v_gene: TRBV25-1
d_gene: .

CDR3nt: TGTGCCAGCAGTTACTCGAGGGACGAGTTCGGGGAAAAACTGTTTTTT
CDR3aa: CASSYSRDEFGEKLFF
j_gene: TRBJ1-4
abundance: .
v_gene: TRBV10-2
d_gene: .

CDR3nt: TGTGCCAGCAGCGTTGGGGGGGCCGCCTCTGGAAACACCATATATTTT
CDR3aa: CASSVGGAASGNTIYF
j_gene: TRBJ1-3
abundance: .
v_gene: TRBV9
d_gene: .

CDR3nt: TGTGCCAGCAGCGCAGGACAGGGGGCAGGCAATCAGCCCCAGCATTTT
CDR3aa: CASSAGQGAGNQPQHF
j_gene: TRBJ1-5
abundance: few
v_gene: TRBV9
d_gene: TRBD1

CDR3nt: TGTGCCAGCAGCCCGTGGACAGGGGCAGGCGGCTACACCTTC
CDR3aa: CASSPWTGAGGYTF
j_gene: TRBJ1-2
abundance: .
v_gene: TRBV14
d_gene: TRBD1

CDR3nt: TGTGCCAGCAGTGAAGGAGGGTCCGGCAATGCTAACTATGGCTACACCTTC
CDR3aa: CASSEGGSGNANYGYTF
j_gene: TRBJ1-2
abundance: .
v_gene: TRBV2
d_gene: .

CDR3nt: TGCAGTGAACAAGGGGGGGGGCTAGAGACCCAGCATTTT
CDR3aa: CSEQGGGLETQHF
j_gene: TRBJ1-5
abundance: once
v_gene: TRBV20-1
d_gene: .

CDR3nt: TGTGCCAGCAGCTTAGATAGCGGGGGCTTCTATGGCTACACCTTC
CDR3aa: CASSLDSGGFYGYTF
j_gene: TRBJ1-2
abundance: .
v_gene: TRBV11-2
d_gene: .

CDR3nt: TGTGCCAGCAGGCCCCACGGACAGGCCGGCTACACCTTC
CDR3aa: CASRPHGQAGYTF
j_gene: TRBJ1-2
abundance: many
v_gene: TRBV25-1
d_gene: TRBD1

CDR3nt: TGTGCCTGGACTCCCCCGCCCTCAATACTTCCTAACTATGGCTACACCTTC
CDR3aa: CAWTPPPSILPNYGYTF
j_gene: TRBJ1-2
abundance: .
v_gene: TRBV10-3
d_gene: .